A single sample gave rise to the 15 T cell receptor beta chains below, sequenced in a study of response to subunit inactivated influenza vaccine. TCRdb called the RT-PCR reads again in MiXCR, with one record for every CDR3 protein. Among 500,000 to 550,000 distinct CDR3 sequences listed, roughly 7.9% were seen once. Sample: PBMCs from blood, taken roughly 24 months after vaccination. These receptors were collected from a man aged 45 to 70 who received an inactivated influenza vaccine.

This clonotype appeared a few times. The V gene is TRBV5-1, the J gene TRBJ2-2; D perhaps matches TRBD2 (5 bases). The CDR3 has 11 residues. Germline V gives CDR1 SGHRS, CDR2 YFSETQ. The germline V and J ends were trimmed by 5 bases and 7 bases, with 6 bases remaining between them. CDR3 sequence: CASRGDGELFF. CDR3 DNA: TGCGCCAGCAGGGGAGACGGGGAGCTGTTTTTT.

The chain is built from TRBV6-1 and TRBJ1-2, with D unclear. Germline-derived CDR1 and CDR2 are MNHNS and SASEGT. The CDR3 length is 14 residues. The V end was cut by 6 bases, the J end by 0 bases, with 11 bases between. The CDR3 sequence: CASRDREPNYGYTF. Written as DNA, the CDR3 is TGTGCCAGCAGAGACCGGGAACCTAACTATGGCTACACCTTC.

The chain uses TRBV5-1 and TRBJ2-3; TRBD1 might be the D (5 bases). V lost 3 bases, J lost 0 bases, and 23 bases lay in between. This CDR3 is built from 19 residues. Germline CDR1 is SGHRS and CDR2 is YFSETQ. CDR3 sequence reads: CASSSTGDHWSVSTDTQYF. Written as DNA, the CDR3 is TGCGCCAGCAGCTCTACAGGTGACCACTGGTCAGTAAGCACAGATACGCAGTATTTT.

This clonotype has just a few counts. CDR3 in amino acids: CSVVRPQGTDTQYF. CDR3 nucleotides: TGCAGCGTGGTACGGCCTCAGGGCACAGATACGCAGTATTTT. V usage is TRBV29-1 and J usage is TRBJ2-3; D is unresolved. Trimming left V 6 bases short and J 1 base short, with 14 bases between. Germline loops: CDR1 SQVTM, CDR2 ANQGSEA. The CDR3 has 14 amino acids.

The chain carries TRBV7-9 and TRBJ2-2; 9 nucleotides agree with TRBD2. CDR1 SEHNR and CDR2 FQNEAQ come from the germline V gene (reference sequence). This CDR3 contains 15 residues. V shed 0 bases and J 6 bases; nucleotides not matched to a gene: 2. The CDR3 reads CASSLAGTSPGELFF. CDR3 nucleotides: TGTGCCAGCAGCTTAGCCGGGACTAGCCCCGGGGAGCTGTTTTTT.

This clonotype was counted at least ten times. The gene calls are TRBV10-3 and TRBJ2-2, with D possibly being TRBD1 (6 bases). This CDR3 is 15 amino acids long. V gave up 2 bases and J gave up 6 bases, with 13 bases separating them. The germline V gene encodes CDR1 ENHRY and CDR2 SYGVKD. CDR3 sequence: CAISEKQGAAGELFF. The CDR3 DNA sequence: TGTGCCATCAGTGAGAAACAGGGTGCCGCCGGGGAGCTGTTTTTT.

As regards this clonotype: One end of the junction varies from germline; a read error may be responsible. The chain uses TRBV5-6 and TRBJ2-1, with D tentatively TRBD2 (6 bases). The CDR3 runs 15 residues. Germline V gene sequence: CDR1 SGHDT, CDR2 YYEEEE. DNA for the CDR3: TGTGCCATCAGCCCCGGACTGGGGGGCTACAATGAGCAGTTCTTC. Residues: CAISPGLGGYNEQFF. Drawing the rest from reference TRBV5-6 and TRBJ2-1, the complete variable domain is DAGVTQSPTHLIKTRGQQVTLRCSPKSGHDTVSWYQQALGQGPQFIFQYYEEEERQRGNFPDRFSGHQFPNYSSELNVNALLLGDSALYLCAISPGLGGYNEQFFGPGTRLTVL.

This clonotype was counted many times. V usage is TRBV10-3 and J usage is TRBJ2-5, with 11 bases fitting TRBD2. Germline trimming cut 3 bases from V and 5 bases from J; bases unmatched to any gene: 14. Germline lookup yields CDR1 ENHRY and CDR2 SYGVKD. CDR3 length: 18 residues. CDR3 nucleotide sequence: TGTGCCATCAGTGATTCCTTAGCGGGAGGGGAAGTACATGAGACCCAGTACTTC. Translated: CAISDSLAGGEVHETQYF.

This clonotype has ten or more counts. The chain is built from TRBV11-2 and TRBJ2-3, with D unresolved. Germline V gene lookup returns CDR1 SGHAT and CDR2 FQNNGV. Trimming stripped 1 base from V and 6 bases from J, with 5 bases between. This CDR3 is 12 amino acids long. The CDR3 protein is CASSLGFDTQYF. DNA for the CDR3: TGTGCCAGCAGCTTAGGTTTCGATACGCAGTATTTT.

This clonotype came up many times. This chain uses TRBV5-1 with TRBJ1-1; no clear D. Trimming left V 4 bases short and J 1 base short, with 14 bases between. The germline V gene has CDR1 SGHRS and CDR2 YFSETQ. The CDR3 is made up of 15 amino acids. The CDR3 DNA is TGCGCCAGCAGCCTAGACCTGGGTACGAACACTGAAGCTTTCTTT. Protein sequence: CASSLDLGTNTEAFF.

This clonotype was observed many times. The chain recombines TRBV12-3 or TRBV12-4 with TRBJ2-5; a possible D gene is TRBD2 (5 bases). The CDR3 is 15 amino acids. Trimming left V 3 bases short and J 1 base short, with 12 bases between. CDR3 coding DNA: TGTGCCAGCAGTTTGAGGGAACAGTTCCAAGAGACCCAGTACTTC. It codes for CASSLREQFQETQYF.

The chain links TRBV6-2 or TRBV6-3 to TRBJ2-2; D ambiguous. CDR1 is MNHEY, CDR2 SVGEGT, per germline. Between the trimmed V and J ends, which lost 5 bases and 7 bases, there was a span of 8 bases. The CDR3 loop spans 12 amino acids. The CDR3 DNA reads as TGTGCCAGCAGTCAAAAGGTCGGGGAGCTGTTTTTT. Protein product: CASSQKVGELFF.

There are many counts of this clonotype. The gene calls are TRBV20-1 and TRBJ2-3; 11 positions agree with TRBD2. Per the germline V gene, CDR1 is DFQATT and CDR2 is SNEGSKA (reference sequence). The J segment lost 3 bases and the V segment lost 6 bases, leaving 14 bases of the junction unmatched. This CDR3 is built from 17 residues. DNA of the CDR3: TGCAGTGCCACTCCATTTCTAGCGGGAGGATCGACAGATACGCAGTATTTT. Amino acids: CSATPFLAGGSTDTQYF.

This clonotype was detected only a few times. The chain carries TRBV15 and TRBJ2-1; 8 nucleotides align to TRBD2. This CDR3 contains 17 residues. The germline V gene encodes CDR1 LNHNV and CDR2 YYDKDF (reference sequence). Trimming removed 0 bases from V and 5 bases from J; junction bases left unmatched: 9. CDR3 sequence reads: CATSRELGRGVNNEQFF. Here the CDR3 DNA reads TGTGCCACCAGCAGAGAATTGGGGCGGGGGGTTAACAATGAGCAGTTCTTC.

Here the CDR3 DNA reads TGTGCCGTCACCTCCGACAGGGCCACCGAGCAGTACTTC. Translation: CAVTSDRATEQYF. The chain carries TRBV10-3 and TRBJ2-7, with TRBD1 matching 7 bases. Trimming removed 11 bases from V and 6 bases from J; junction bases left unmatched: 13. The V gene's germline CDR1 is ENHRY and CDR2 SYGVKD. The CDR3 loop spans 13 amino acids.